These T cell receptor beta chains were read from a single sample in a study of OX40 agonist ivuxolimab in advanced cancers. Only in-frame clones appear in the TCRdb table, and some are missing; sequencing was by immunoSEQ multiplex PCR. The data contain 70,000 to 75,000 clones, 85% of them singletons. Sequenced here: CD4+ or CD8+ T cells sorted from blood, sampled in a trial of the OX40 agonist ivuxolimab. The source is an adult with an advanced solid tumor such as melanoma, head and neck, liver or kidney cancer. The CDR3 runs from the conserved cysteine through the conserved F or W. The D gene is left open where the match is weak. Size is stated for part of the rows, as once, few or many counts, or as a class when the clone is expanded.

CDR3 length	D gene	J gene	V gene	clone size	CDR3 DNA	CDR3 protein
16	-	TRBJ2-7	TRBV4-3	-	TGCGCCAGCAGCCAAGATGGGGGTGAATTGGTATACGAGCAGTACTTC	CASSQDGGELVYEQYF
14	TRBD2	TRBJ2-7	TRBV6-5	-	TGTGCCAGCAGCCTAGCGGTAGGACCCTACGAGCAGTACTTC	CASSLAVGPYEQYF
12	-	TRBJ2-5	TRBV19	-	TGTGCCAGTAGCCGGAACGTCGAGACCCAGTACTTC	CASSRNVETQYF
13	-	TRBJ1-5	TRBV7-8	-	TGTGCCAGCAGCTTAGACGGGGATCGGCCCCAGCATTTT	CASSLDGDRPQHF
16	TRBD2	TRBJ2-1	TRBV5-1	once	TGCGCCAGCAGCTCCAGCGGGAGTGACTCCTACAATGAGCAGTTCTTC	CASSSSGSDSYNEQFF
15	-	TRBJ1-6	TRBV6-5	-	TGTGCCAGCAGATCAGGAAGCAGGGCTAATTCACCCCTCCACTTT	CASRSGSRANSPLHF
14	-	TRBJ1-1	TRBV7-3	-	TGTGCCAGCAGCTCGACAGCCGCTACGACTGAAGCTTTCTTT	CASSSTAATTEAFF
13	-	TRBJ1-3	TRBV5-1	-	TGTGCCAGCTCGGCCGACTCTGGAAACACCATATATTTT	CASSADSGNTIYF
17	TRBD1	TRBJ1-4	TRBV11-2	few	TGTGCCAGCAGCTTACGCGGAGCAGGGGGTGGTAATGAAAAACTGTTTTTT	CASSLRGAGGGNEKLFF
12	-	TRBJ1-3	TRBV11-1	-	TGTGCCTCCAGCGCCTCTGGAAACACCATATATTTT	CASSASGNTIYF
14	-	TRBJ1-2	TRBV28	-	TGTGCCAGCAGTTTAGAGGACAGAAGGAATGGCTACACCTTC	CASSLEDRRNGYTF
15	-	TRBJ1-3	TRBV5-1	-	TGCGCCAGCAGCTTGAGAGGGGACTCTGGAAACACCATATATTTT	CASSLRGDSGNTIYF
13	-	TRBJ2-1	TRBV19	-	TGTGCCAGTAGTATATCAGAGTACAATGAGCAGTTCTTC	CASSISEYNEQFF
16	-	TRBJ2-3	TRBV25-1	once	TGTGCCAGCAGTGAATATAGTAGGGAGCACGGGGATACGCAGTATTTT	CASSEYSREHGDTQYF
13	-	TRBJ2-1	TRBV7-9	-	TGTGCCAGCAGCTTATCAGGGGGGAATGAGCAGTTCTTC	CASSLSGGNEQFF
15	-	TRBJ2-3	TRBV4-1	-	TGCGCCAGCAGACGGACTGACTTAAGCACAGATACGCAGTATTTT	CASRRTDLSTDTQYF
13	-	TRBJ1-1	TRBV11-3	-	TGTGGCGCGGAGGGGGGCGTGGGGACTGAAGCTTTCTTT	CGAEGGVGTEAFF
16	TRBD2	TRBJ2-1	TRBV27	-	TGTGCCAGCAGTTCCCCTAGCGGGGGCGGGAGGTATGAGCAGTTCTTC	CASSSPSGGGRYEQFF
14	TRBD1	TRBJ1-6	TRBV5-6	-	TGTGCCAGCAGCGGGGGACAGTATAATTCACCCCTCCACTTT	CASSGGQYNSPLHF
13	-	TRBJ1-2	TRBV5-6	-	TGTGCCAGCAGCTTCTTCGACAGCTATGGCTACACCTTC	CASSFFDSYGYTF
16	-	TRBJ1-6	TRBV7-6	few	TGTGCCAGCAGCTTCTTCCCCCGGGGGGTTGGTTCACCCCTCCACTTT	CASSFFPRGVGSPLHF
15	-	TRBJ1-5	TRBV19	-	TGTGCCAGTAGTATTTCCCCGCAGAGAAATCAGCCCCAGCATTTT	CASSISPQRNQPQHF
13	-	TRBJ1-1	TRBV9	-	TGTGCCAGCAGCGTAGTTTTCAACACTGAAGCTTTCTTT	CASSVVFNTEAFF
16	TRBD2	TRBJ2-1	TRBV6-5	-	TGTGCCAGCAGTTACTCAAGACTAGCGGGGGGGCGTGAGCAGTTCTTC	CASSYSRLAGGREQFF
15	TRBD1	TRBJ1-1	TRBV5-6	-	TGTGCCAGCAGCTTGGGGACAGGGCCGCGGGTTGAAGCTTTCTTT	CASSLGTGPRVEAFF
16	TRBD2	TRBJ2-5	TRBV5-1	-	TGCGCCAGCAGCTGGCGACTAGCGGGGGACCAAGAGACCCAGTACTTC	CASSWRLAGDQETQYF
13	-	TRBJ1-5	TRBV2	-	TGTGCCAGCAGTGATGAAGGCCGTCAGCCCCAGCATTTT	CASSDEGRQPQHF
14	-	TRBJ1-5	TRBV6-5	-	TGTGCCAGCAGTTCCACAGGGTTAGGTCAGCCCCAGCATTTT	CASSSTGLGQPQHF
12	-	TRBJ1-1	TRBV5-1	-	TGCGCCAGCAGCTGGGTCGGACAGGAAGCTTTCTTT	CASSWVGQEAFF
17	TRBD1	TRBJ2-6	TRBV4-3	-	TGCGCCAGCAGCCAAGGGGGACAGTCCTCTGGGGCCAACGTCCTGACTTTC	CASSQGGQSSGANVLTF
14	-	TRBJ2-7	TRBV9	few	TGTGCCAGCAGTCGAAATATAGGGGGTGACGAGCAGTACTTC	CASSRNIGGDEQYF
17	-	TRBJ1-1	TRBV7-2	-	TGTGCCAGCAGCCACAGGGCAACGTCGGTCATCAACACTGAAGCTTTCTTT	CASSHRATSVINTEAFF
11	-	TRBJ2-7	TRBV7-9	-	TGTGCCAGCAGCCCCAGGGGTGAGCAGTACTTC	CASSPRGEQYF
17	-	TRBJ1-2	TRBV30	-	TGTGCCTGGAGTGGGATCTCCGGGACTCGGTTGATGTATGGCTACACCTTC	CAWSGISGTRLMYGYTF
16	TRBD2	TRBJ2-3	TRBV7-9	-	TGTGCCAGCAGCTCCCGATTAGCGGGGGGCACAGATACGCAGTATTTT	CASSSRLAGGTDTQYF
19	TRBD1	TRBJ2-1	TRBV11-3	few	TGTGCCAGCAGCTTAGGGGTGAGGGGGCCGGCTCCAGGTAACAATGAGCAGTTCTTC	CASSLGVRGPAPGNNEQFF
12	-	TRBJ2-1	TRBV6-6	-	TGTGCCAGCAGTTTACCCTACAATGAGCAGTTCTTC	CASSLPYNEQFF
17	TRBD1	TRBJ2-3	TRBV19	-	TGTGCCAGTAGACACGTGACAGGGGACTCAGACCCAGATACGCAGTATTTT	CASRHVTGDSDPDTQYF
14	-	TRBJ2-5	TRBV4-3	-	TGCGCCAGCAGCCAAGATCGGGGTCAAGAGACCCAGTACTTC	CASSQDRGQETQYF
13	-	TRBJ2-2	TRBV18	-	TGTGCCAGCTCCTACAAGAACACCGGGGAGCTGTTTTTT	CASSYKNTGELFF
14	-	TRBJ2-2	TRBV6-4	many	TGTGCCAGCAGTGACGGGGGCAACACCGGGGAGCTGTTTTTT	CASSDGGNTGELFF
13	-	TRBJ2-1	TRBV28	once	TGTGCCAGCAGTTTCCCTGGGTACAATGAGCAGTTCTTC	CASSFPGYNEQFF
14	-	TRBJ1-1	TRBV27	-	TGTGCCAGCAGTTCTTGGGGACGTTACACTGAAGCTTTCTTT	CASSSWGRYTEAFF
14	TRBD2	TRBJ2-1	TRBV29-1	-	TGCAGCGTTGAACTCGCGGGGGGTATGAATGAGCAGTTCTTC	CSVELAGGMNEQFF
16	-	TRBJ1-6	TRBV19	-	TGTGCCAGTAGTATCTTGGACACAAACTATAATTCACCCCTCCACTTT	CASSILDTNYNSPLHF
14	TRBD2	TRBJ2-1	TRBV11-3	-	TGTGCCAGCAGCCTGCGGGGGGTGAACAATGAGCAGTTCTTC	CASSLRGVNNEQFF
12	-	TRBJ2-1	TRBV7-9	-	TGTGCCAGCAGCTTAAGGTGGGATGAGCAGTTCTTC	CASSLRWDEQFF